The clone carrying this T cell receptor (beta chain) was counted at least ten times. The antigen is not known. Using a J-beta primer mix together with a sample-barcoded 5' primer, a second PCR was run for about 6 to 12 cycles. TCRdb called the 5' RACE reads again in MiXCR, with one record for every CDR3 protein. The sample includes about 630,000 distinct CDR3 sequences, 21% seen only once; the top ten take 3.5% to 4%. The V gene's germline CDR1 is DFQATT and CDR2 SNEGSKA (reference sequence). This CDR3 has 14 amino acids. J lost 4 bases, V lost 3 bases, and 5 bases had no gene match. Isolation yielded PBMCs, at least 7 million per sample, in every case. The data derive from a study of blood T cells in healthy people across ages. Whole-study findings and limits: Estimates based on one million T cells were treated as lower bounds. Older age went with lower TCR beta diversity per million T cells, in a roughly linear way.

This sequence originates from a man between 65 and 85 years old in good health. The J gene is TRBJ2-7, the V gene TRBV20-1; 11 nucleotides align to TRBD2. Sequencing was done on a sample of blood. CDR3 DNA sequence: TGCAGTGCTAGTACCGGGACTAGCGGTTACGAGCAGTACTTC. It translates to CSASTGTSGYEQYF.